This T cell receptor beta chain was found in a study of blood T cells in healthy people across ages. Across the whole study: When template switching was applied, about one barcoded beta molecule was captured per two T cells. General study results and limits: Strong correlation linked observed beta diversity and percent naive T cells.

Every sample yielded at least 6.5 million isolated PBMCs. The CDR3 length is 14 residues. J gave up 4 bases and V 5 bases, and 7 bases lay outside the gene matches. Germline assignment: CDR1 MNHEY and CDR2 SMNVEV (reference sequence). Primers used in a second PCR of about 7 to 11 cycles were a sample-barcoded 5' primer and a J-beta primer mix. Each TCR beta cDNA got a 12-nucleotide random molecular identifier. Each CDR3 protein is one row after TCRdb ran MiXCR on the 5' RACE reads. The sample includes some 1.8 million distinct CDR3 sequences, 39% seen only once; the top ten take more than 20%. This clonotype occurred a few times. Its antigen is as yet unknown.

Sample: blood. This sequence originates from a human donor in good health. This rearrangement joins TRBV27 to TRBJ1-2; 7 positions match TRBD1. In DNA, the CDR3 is TGTGCCAGCAGTCCGAGCGGGACAGTCTATGGCTACACCTTC. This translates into CASSPSGTVYGYTF.